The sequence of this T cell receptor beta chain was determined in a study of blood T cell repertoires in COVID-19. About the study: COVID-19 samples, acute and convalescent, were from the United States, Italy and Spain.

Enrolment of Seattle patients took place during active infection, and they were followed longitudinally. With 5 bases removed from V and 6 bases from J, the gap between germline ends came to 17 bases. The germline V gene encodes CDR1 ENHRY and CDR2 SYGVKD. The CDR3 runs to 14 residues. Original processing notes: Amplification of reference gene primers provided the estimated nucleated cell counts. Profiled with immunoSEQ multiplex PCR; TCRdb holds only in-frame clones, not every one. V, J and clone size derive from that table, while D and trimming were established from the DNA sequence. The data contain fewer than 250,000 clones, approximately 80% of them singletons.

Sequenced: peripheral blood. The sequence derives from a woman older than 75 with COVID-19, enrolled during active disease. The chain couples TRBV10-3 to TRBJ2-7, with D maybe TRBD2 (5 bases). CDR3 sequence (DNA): TGTGCCATCAGTTTCCGGTACGGGATGTTCGAGCAGTACGTC. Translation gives CAISFRYGMFEQYV.